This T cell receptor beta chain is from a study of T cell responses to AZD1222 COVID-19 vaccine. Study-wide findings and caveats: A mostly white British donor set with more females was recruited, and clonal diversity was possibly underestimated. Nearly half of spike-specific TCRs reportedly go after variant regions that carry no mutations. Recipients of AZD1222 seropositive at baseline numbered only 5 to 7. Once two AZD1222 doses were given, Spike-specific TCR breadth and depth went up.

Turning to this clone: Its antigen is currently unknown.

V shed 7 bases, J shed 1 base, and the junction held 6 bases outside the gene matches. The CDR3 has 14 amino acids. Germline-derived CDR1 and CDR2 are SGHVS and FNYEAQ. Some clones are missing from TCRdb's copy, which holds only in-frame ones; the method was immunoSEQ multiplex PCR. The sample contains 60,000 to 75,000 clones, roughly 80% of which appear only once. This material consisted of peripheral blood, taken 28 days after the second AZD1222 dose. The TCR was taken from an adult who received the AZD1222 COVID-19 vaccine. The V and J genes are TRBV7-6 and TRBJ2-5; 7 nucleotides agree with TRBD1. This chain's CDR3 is CASTQGVTQETQYF. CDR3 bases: TGTGCCAGCACCCAGGGGGTCACCCAAGAGACCCAGTACTTC.